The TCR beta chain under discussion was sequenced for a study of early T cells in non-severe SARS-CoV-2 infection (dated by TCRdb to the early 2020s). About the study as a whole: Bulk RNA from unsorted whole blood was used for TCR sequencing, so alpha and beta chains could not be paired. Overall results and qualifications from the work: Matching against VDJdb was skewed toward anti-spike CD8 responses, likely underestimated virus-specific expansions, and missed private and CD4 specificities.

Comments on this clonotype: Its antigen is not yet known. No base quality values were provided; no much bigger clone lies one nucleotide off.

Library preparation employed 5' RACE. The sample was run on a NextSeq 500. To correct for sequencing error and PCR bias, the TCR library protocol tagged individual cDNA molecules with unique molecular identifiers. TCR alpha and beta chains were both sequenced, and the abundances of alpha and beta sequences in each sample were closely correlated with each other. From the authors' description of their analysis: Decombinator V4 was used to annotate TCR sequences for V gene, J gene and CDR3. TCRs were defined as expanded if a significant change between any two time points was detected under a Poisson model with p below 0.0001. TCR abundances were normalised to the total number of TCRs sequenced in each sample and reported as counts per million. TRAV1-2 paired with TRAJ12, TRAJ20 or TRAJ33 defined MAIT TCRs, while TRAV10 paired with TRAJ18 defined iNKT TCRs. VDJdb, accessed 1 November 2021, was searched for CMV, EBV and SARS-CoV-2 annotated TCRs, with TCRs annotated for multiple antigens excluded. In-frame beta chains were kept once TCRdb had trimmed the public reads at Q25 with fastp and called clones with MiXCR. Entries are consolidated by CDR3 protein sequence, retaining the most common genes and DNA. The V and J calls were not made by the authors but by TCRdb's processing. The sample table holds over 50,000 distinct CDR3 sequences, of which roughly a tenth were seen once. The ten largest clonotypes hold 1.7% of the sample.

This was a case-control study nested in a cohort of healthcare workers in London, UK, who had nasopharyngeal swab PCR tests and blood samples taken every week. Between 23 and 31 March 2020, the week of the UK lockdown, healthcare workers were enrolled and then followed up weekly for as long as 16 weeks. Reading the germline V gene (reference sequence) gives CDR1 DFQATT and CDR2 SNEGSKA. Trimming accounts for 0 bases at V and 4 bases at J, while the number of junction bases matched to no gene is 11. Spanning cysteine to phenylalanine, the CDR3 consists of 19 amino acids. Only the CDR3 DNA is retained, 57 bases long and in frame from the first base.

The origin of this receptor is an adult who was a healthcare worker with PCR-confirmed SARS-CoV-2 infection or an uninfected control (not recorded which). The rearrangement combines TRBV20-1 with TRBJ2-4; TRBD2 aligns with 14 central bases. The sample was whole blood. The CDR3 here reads CSARDGAPRTSGGKNIQYF. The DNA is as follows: TGCAGTGCTAGAGATGGGGCTCCAAGGACTAGCGGGGGGAAAAACATTCAGTACTTC.